This T cell receptor (beta chain) was sequenced in a study of T-cell memory formation after mild COVID-19. Regarding the study as a whole: Later expanders leaned CD4+, whereas clones that contracted between day 15 and 85 were balanced CD4/CD8.

Employing constant-segment primers, 5'RACE generated TCR alpha and TCR beta cDNA libraries bearing sample barcodes and UMIs. TCRdb ran MiXCR on the 5' RACE reads and lists one entry per CDR3 protein. The table lists around 250,000 distinct CDR3 sequences, 15% to 20% of them singletons, with around 23% in the top ten. The CDR3 is 16 amino acids. V lost 2 bases and J 6 bases, leaving 16 bases between the germline ends. Germline V lookup: CDR1 KGHSH, CDR2 LQKENI. This clonotype was observed a few times. The antigen is undetermined. V usage is TRBV18 and J usage is TRBJ2-2; D possibly corresponds to TRBD1 (6 bases). This TCR was recovered from a man between 18 and 29 years old who had mild COVID-19 (a few samples of this study predate the infection). Cell type and time point are not known. The sample comprised PBMCs or a T cell subset sorted from them (not recorded which). CDR3 residues: CASSPRAGGASGELFF. CDR3 DNA sequence: TGTGCCAGCTCACCAAGGGCTGGGGGCGCCTCCGGGGAGCTGTTTTTT.